The present T cell receptor (beta chain) was sequenced within a study of cytomegalovirus exposure and HLA in healthy donors. Study conclusions and caveats: Later work showed greater clonal expansion in HLA-associated TCR beta chains than in equally common others.

Worth noting for this clone: The antigen remains undetermined. The sample holds other DNA sequences that translate to the same CDR3.

In the PCR, 60 Vbeta and 13 Jbeta primers were used. The protocol was immunoSEQ multiplex PCR, while the TCRdb copy is restricted to in-frame clones and leaves out a portion. The sample contains about 120,000 clones, 60% to 85% of which appear only once. Germline CDR1 MGHRA, CDR2 YSYEKL. Germline trimming cut 4 bases from V and 6 bases from J; bases unmatched to any gene: 9. The CDR3 covers 15 residues. The sequencing sample was made of PBMCs. The source of this sequence is a middle-aged man in good health and CMV-seropositive. The rearrangement joins TRBV4-1 to TRBJ2-5; 9 bases are shared with TRBD2. CDR3: CASSLGTSSVKTQYF. In DNA, the CDR3 is TGCGCCAGCAGCCTGGGGACTAGCAGTGTGAAGACCCAGTACTTC.